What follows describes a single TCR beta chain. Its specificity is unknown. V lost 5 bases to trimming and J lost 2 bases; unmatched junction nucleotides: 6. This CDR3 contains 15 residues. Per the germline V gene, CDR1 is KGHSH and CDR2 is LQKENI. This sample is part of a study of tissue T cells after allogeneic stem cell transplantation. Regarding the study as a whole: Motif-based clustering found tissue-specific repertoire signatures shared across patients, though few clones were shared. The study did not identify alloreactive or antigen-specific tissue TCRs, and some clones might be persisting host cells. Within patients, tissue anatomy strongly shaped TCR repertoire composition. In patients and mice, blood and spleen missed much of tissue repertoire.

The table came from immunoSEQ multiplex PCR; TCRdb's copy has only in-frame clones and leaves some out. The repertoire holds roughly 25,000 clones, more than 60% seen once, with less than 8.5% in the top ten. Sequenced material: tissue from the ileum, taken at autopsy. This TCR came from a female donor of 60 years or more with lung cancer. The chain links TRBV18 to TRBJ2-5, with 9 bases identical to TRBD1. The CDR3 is CASSASGTGQETQYF. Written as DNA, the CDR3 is TGTGCCAGCTCAGCCTCCGGGACAGGGCAAGAGACCCAGTACTTC.